What follows are 5 T cell receptor beta chains derived from one specimen sequenced in a study of T cells in Graves' hyperthyroidism and ophthalmopathy. Template material for amplifying TCR beta CDR3 regions consisted of RNA transcripts. A first-round RT-PCR of the TCR CDR3 used the HTBI primer set. TCRdb re-analysed the multiplex PCR reads in MiXCR, keeping a single row per CDR3 protein. The profile shows 400,000 or so distinct CDR3 sequences, around an eighth of them singletons. The material sequenced was blood. These receptors came from a man in his forties or fifties with Graves' ophthalmopathy.

This clonotype was seen repeatedly, ten times or more. The chain carries TRBV4-1 and TRBJ1-2; TRBD1 matches 8 bases. From germline, CDR1 is MGHRA and CDR2 YSYEKL. V gave up 1 base and J gave up 3 bases; unmatched junction bases: 4. This CDR3 is built from 15 residues. CDR3 sequence: CASSQAPQGDYGYTF. Written as DNA, the CDR3 is TGCGCCAGCAGCCAAGCGCCACAGGGGGACTATGGCTACACCTTC.

The chain recombines TRBV6-2 or TRBV6-3 with TRBJ2-1, with 8 bases identical to TRBD2. There are 13 residues in the CDR3. CDR1 MNHEY and CDR2 SVGEGT come from the germline V gene. Unmatched junction bases numbered 2, after V lost 2 bases and J lost 8 bases. The CDR3 coding sequence is TGTGCCAGCAGTTACAGCGGGAGCCATGAGCAGTTCTTC. It translates to CASSYSGSHEQFF.

This clonotype was found a few times. The chain is built from TRBV7-6 and TRBJ2-6; possibly TRBD1 or TRBD2 for D (5 bases each). There are 16 residues in the CDR3. The V end was cut by 1 base, the J end by 4 bases, with 11 bases between. In germline, CDR1 is SGHVS, CDR2 FNYEAQ. DNA of the CDR3: TGTGCCAGCAGCTTAGAGTCGGGGCCCGGGGCCAACGTCCTGACTTTC. Residues: CASSLESGPGANVLTF.

This clonotype was seen a handful of times. This rearrangement joins TRBV20-1 to TRBJ2-6, with a possible D match to TRBD1 (5 bases). V lost 1 base and J lost 4, with 8 bases in between. The CDR3 has 14 residues. CDR1 is DFQATT, CDR2 SNEGSKA, per germline (reference sequence). The CDR3 loop reads CSARVGLGANVLTF. The CDR3, as DNA: TGCAGTGCTAGAGTGGGGCTCGGGGCCAACGTCCTGACTTTC.

Concerning this clonotype: One base away lies a much larger clone, so this may be a sequencing read error. This chain joins TRBV11-2 and TRBJ2-1; D tentatively reads TRBD1 or TRBD2 (5 bases each). The CDR3 runs to 13 residues. CDR1 and CDR2 (germline): SGHAT, FQNNGV. The V end was cut by 4 bases, the J end by 14 bases, with 18 bases between. CDR3 region: CASSSTGTPGEFF. CDR3 in DNA: TGTGCCAGCAGCTCAACCGGGACGCCCGGCGAGTTCTTC. Full variable domain (missing parts from reference TRBV11-2 and TRBJ2-1): EAGVAQSPRYKIIEKRQSVAFWCNPISGHATLYWYQQILGQGPKLLIQFQNNGVVDDSQLPKDRFSAERLKGVDSTLKIQPAKLEDSAVYLCASSSTGTPGEFFGPGTRLTVL.